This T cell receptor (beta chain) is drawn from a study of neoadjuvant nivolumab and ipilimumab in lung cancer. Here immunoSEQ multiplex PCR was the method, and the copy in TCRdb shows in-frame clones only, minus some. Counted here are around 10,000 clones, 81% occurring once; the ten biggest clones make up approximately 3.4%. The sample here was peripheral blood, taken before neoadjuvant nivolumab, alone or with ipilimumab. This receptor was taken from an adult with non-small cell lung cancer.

CDR3 amino acids: CASGEEFNTEAFF. The CDR3 DNA reads as TGTGCCAGCGGGGAAGAGTTCAACACTGAAGCTTTCTTT. V is TRBV2 and J is TRBJ1-1; unclear D gene. The CDR3 is 13 residues long. Germline V gives CDR1 SNHLY, CDR2 FYNNEI. V dropped 8 bases and J dropped 2 bases, with 12 bases sitting between them. The entire variable domain, with the rest obtained from reference TRBV2 and TRBJ1-1, is as follows: EPEVTQTPSHQVTQMGQEVILRCVPISNHLYFYWYRQILGQKVEFLVSFYNNEISEKSEIFDDQFSVERPDGSNFTLKIRSTKLEDSAMYFCASGEEFNTEAFFGQGTRLTVV.